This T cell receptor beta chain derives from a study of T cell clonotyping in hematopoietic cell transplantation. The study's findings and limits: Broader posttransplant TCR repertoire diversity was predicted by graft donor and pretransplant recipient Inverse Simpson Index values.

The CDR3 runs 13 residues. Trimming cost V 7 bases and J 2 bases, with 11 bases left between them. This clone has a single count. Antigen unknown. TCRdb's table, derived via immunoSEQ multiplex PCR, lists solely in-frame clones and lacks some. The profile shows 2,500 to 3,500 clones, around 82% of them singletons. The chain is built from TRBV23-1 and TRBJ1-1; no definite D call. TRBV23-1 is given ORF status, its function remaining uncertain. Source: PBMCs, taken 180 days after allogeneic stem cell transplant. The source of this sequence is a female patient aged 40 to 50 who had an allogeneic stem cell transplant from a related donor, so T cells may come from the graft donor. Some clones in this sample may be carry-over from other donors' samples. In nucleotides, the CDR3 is TGCGCCAGCAAAGTGGACTCAAACACTGAAGCTTTCTTT. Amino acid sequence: CASKVDSNTEAFF.